This T cell receptor (beta chain) was sequenced for a study of T cells after yellow fever vaccination. Overall study findings and caveats: Abundant clonotypes from the bulk population could contaminate FACS-sorted repertoires. The CD4 compartment and the CD8 compartment contained a small share of clonotypes in common.

With 5 bases removed from V and 13 bases from J, the gap between germline ends came to 14 bases. Germline V gives CDR1 MDHEN, CDR2 SYDVKM. The CDR3 spans 11 residues. This clonotype has only a few counts. Its cognate antigen is unknown. TCRdb analysed the 5' RACE reads with MiXCR anew, one entry per CDR3 protein. Among 350,000 to 450,000 distinct CDR3 sequences listed, under 20% were seen once. V and J are TRBV28 and TRBJ1-2, with a possible D match to TRBD1 (6 bases). Sequenced here: PBMCs, sampled before the yellow fever booster vaccination. This sequence originates from a man aged 18 to 35 who received the YFV17D yellow fever vaccine. Here the CDR3 reads CASSGRTERTF. CDR3 bases: TGTGCCAGCAGTGGCAGGACAGAGCGCACCTTC.